One and the same sample provided the 4 T cell receptor beta chains below, sequenced in a study of metastatic and nonmetastatic thyroid tumors. Among the patients, none had received any treatment before thyroid surgery. Via MiXCR, TCRdb re-called the PCR reads. The repertoire holds about 15,000 clones, with less than 35% as singletons. The sample comprised tumor tissue. The origin of the receptors is a female donor with papillary thyroid cancer or a benign thyroid nodule (not recorded which). Some clones in this sample may be carry-over from other donors' samples.

In its sample, this clone is medium-sized. This CDR3 is also generated by other DNA sequences in the sample. The rearrangement links TRBV12-3 or TRBV12-4 to TRBJ2-7; D gene ambiguous. The V end lost 3 bases, the J end lost 3 bases, and 9 bases lay between the germline ends. This CDR3 contains 13 residues. The CDR3 sequence: CASSLGRFYEQYF. For the CDR3, the DNA is TGTGCCAGCAGTTTGGGCCGATTCTACGAGCAGTACTTC.

The chain has TRBV20-1 and TRBJ2-1; D is perhaps TRBD1 or TRBD2 (5 bases each). The V gene's germline CDR1 is DFQATT and CDR2 SNEGSKA (reference sequence). This CDR3 is built from 17 residues. V dropped 3 bases and J dropped 2 bases, with 20 bases sitting between them. The CDR3 sequence: CSARALGYEGPYNEQFF. Written as DNA, the CDR3 is TGCAGTGCTAGGGCATTGGGTTATGAGGGGCCCTACAATGAGCAGTTCTTC.

This clone has ten or more counts. The gene calls are TRBV20-1 and TRBJ1-5, with D tentatively TRBD1 (6 bases). The CDR3 consists of 15 residues. V was trimmed by 0 bases and J by 6 bases, leaving 15 bases between them. Per germline, CDR1 DFQATT and CDR2 SNEGSKA (reference sequence). The CDR3 sequence is CSARDGTPVGQPQHF. The CDR3 region has the DNA TGCAGTGCTAGAGATGGGACACCGGTGGGTCAGCCCCAGCATTTT.

Many counts were recorded for this clone. The chain employs TRBV20-1 and TRBJ2-1; D not certain. The CDR3 loop spans 13 amino acids. CDR1 and CDR2 from the germline V gene are DFQATT and SNEGSKA (reference sequence). With 0 bases removed from V and 3 bases from J, the gap between germline ends came to 6 bases. CDR3 sequence reads: CSARDLGYNEQFF. The DNA of the CDR3 is TGCAGTGCTAGAGATTTAGGCTACAATGAGCAGTTCTTC.